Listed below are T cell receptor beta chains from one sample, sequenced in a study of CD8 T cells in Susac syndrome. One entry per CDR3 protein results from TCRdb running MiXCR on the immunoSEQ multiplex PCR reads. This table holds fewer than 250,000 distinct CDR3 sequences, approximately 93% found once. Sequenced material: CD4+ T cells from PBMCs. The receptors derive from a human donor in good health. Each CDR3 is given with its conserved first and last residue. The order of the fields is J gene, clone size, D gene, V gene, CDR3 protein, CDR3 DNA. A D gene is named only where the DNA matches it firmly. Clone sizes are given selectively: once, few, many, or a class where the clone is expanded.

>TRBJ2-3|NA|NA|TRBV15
CATSIPGMTDTQYF
TGTGCCACCAGCATACCTGGTATGACAGATACGCAGTATTTT
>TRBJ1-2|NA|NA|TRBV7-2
CASSPEGQRYGYTF
TGTGCCAGCAGCCCTGAGGGGCAGAGATATGGCTACACCTTC
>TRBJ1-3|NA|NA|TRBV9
CASNNGGASGNTIYF
TGTGCCAGCAATAATGGGGGCGCCTCTGGAAACACCATATATTTT
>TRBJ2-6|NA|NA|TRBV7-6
CASSLTRYSSGANVLTF
TGTGCCAGCAGCTTAACCCGTTACAGTTCCGGGGCCAACGTCCTGACTTTC
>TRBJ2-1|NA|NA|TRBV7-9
CASSLEWGPQFF
TGTGCCAGCAGCTTAGAGTGGGGACCGCAGTTCTTC
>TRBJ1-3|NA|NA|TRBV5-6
CASSLTGYGNTIYF
TGTGCCAGCAGCTTGACGGGTTATGGAAACACCATATATTTT
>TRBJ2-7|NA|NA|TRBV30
CAWRPGVPSYEQYF
TGTGCCTGGAGGCCCGGAGTGCCGTCCTACGAGCAGTACTTC
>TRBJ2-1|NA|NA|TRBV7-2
CASSLEGGSYNEQFF
TGTGCCAGCAGCTTAGAGGGTGGGTCCTACAATGAGCAGTTCTTC
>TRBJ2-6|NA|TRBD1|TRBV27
CASGTVTLSGANVLTF
TGTGCCAGCGGGACAGTTACTCTCTCTGGGGCCAACGTCCTGACTTTC
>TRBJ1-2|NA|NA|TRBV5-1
CASSPGSGGLSVDYGYTF
TGCGCCAGCAGCCCGGGCTCCGGGGGACTAAGTGTGGACTATGGCTACACCTTC
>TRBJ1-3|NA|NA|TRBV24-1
CATSDLTSSGNTIYF
TGTGCCACCAGTGATTTGACGTCTAGTGGAAACACCATATATTTT
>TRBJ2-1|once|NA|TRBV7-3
CASSLISRDNNEQFF
TGTGCCAGCAGCTTAATCAGTCGAGACAACAATGAGCAGTTCTTC
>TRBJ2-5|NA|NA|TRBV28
CATDKGETQYF
TGTGCCACCGATAAGGGGGAGACCCAGTACTTC
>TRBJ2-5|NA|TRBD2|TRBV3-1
CASSHPSGGPETQYF
TGTGCCAGCAGCCACCCTAGCGGGGGGCCAGAGACCCAGTACTTC
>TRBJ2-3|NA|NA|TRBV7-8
CASSLDRLELTVDTQYF
TGTGCCAGCAGCCTGGACAGACTCGAGTTGACAGTAGATACGCAGTATTTT
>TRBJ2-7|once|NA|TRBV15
CATSRARGSYEQYF
TGTGCCACCAGCAGAGCTCGGGGTTCCTACGAGCAGTACTTC
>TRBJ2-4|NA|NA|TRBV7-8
CASSLDRVVGIQYF
TGTGCCAGCAGCTTAGACAGGGTAGTCGGCATTCAGTACTTC
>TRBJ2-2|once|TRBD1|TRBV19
CASSDREGELFF
TGTGCCAGTTCGGACAGGGAGGGGGAGCTGTTTTTT
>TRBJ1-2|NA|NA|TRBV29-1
CSVADTRDGYTF
TGCAGCGTCGCCGACACTAGGGATGGCTACACCTTC
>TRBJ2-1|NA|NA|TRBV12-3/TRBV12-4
CASSLGGGGNEQFF
TGTGCCAGCAGTTTAGGGGGAGGGGGCAATGAGCAGTTCTTC
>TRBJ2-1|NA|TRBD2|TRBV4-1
CASSQVASGGDEQFF
TGCGCCAGCAGCCAAGTGGCTAGCGGGGGGGACGAGCAGTTCTTC
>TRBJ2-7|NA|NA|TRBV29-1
CSAAAGTNSYEQYF
TGCAGCGCTGCCGCAGGAACAAACTCCTACGAGCAGTACTTC
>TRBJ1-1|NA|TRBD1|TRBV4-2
CASSQAGQGAFSRTEAFF
TGTGCCAGCAGCCAAGCGGGACAGGGGGCCTTCAGTCGCACTGAAGCTTTCTTT
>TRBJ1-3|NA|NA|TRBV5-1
CASSLIGAADSGNTIYF
TGCGCCAGCAGCTTGATTGGGGCGGCTGACTCTGGAAACACCATATATTTT
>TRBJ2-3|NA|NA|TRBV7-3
CASSSDSFPPDTQYF
TGTGCCAGCAGCTCCGACTCATTCCCCCCAGATACGCAGTATTTT
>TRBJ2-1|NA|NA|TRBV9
CASSPRASGEQFF
TGTGCCAGCAGCCCACGGGCCTCGGGAGAGCAGTTCTTC
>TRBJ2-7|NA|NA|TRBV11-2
CASTPFYEQYF
TGTGCCAGCACTCCTTTCTACGAGCAGTACTTC
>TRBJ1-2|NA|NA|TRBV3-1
CASSHVSLAGGYTF
TGTGCCAGCAGCCACGTCAGTTTAGCGGGTGGCTACACCTTC
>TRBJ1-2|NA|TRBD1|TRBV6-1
CASSPQGQGALGYGYTF
TGTGCCAGCAGTCCACAGGGACAGGGGGCGCTGGGCTATGGCTACACCTTC
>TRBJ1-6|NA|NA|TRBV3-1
CASSQEVPGSSYNSPLHF
TGTGCCAGCAGCCAAGAGGTACCCGGGAGCTCCTATAATTCACCCCTCCACTTT
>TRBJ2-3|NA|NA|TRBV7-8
CASSPLTVSTDTQYF
TGTGCCAGCAGCCCCCTGACAGTTAGCACAGATACGCAGTATTTT
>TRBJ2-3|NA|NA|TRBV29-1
CSVTSPSTDTQYF
TGCAGCGTTACTTCCCCTAGCACAGATACGCAGTATTTT
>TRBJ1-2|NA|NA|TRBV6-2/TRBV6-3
CASSYSGENYGYTF
TGTGCCAGCAGTTACTCAGGAGAGAACTATGGCTACACCTTC
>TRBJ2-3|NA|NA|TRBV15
CATSRDATSTDTQYF
TGTGCCACCAGCAGAGATGCGACTAGCACAGATACGCAGTATTTT
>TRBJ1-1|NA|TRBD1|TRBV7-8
CASSTSGTGNTEAFF
TGTGCCAGCAGCACGTCCGGGACAGGGAACACTGAAGCTTTCTTT
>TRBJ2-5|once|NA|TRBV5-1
CASSLEPNQETQYF
TGCGCCAGCAGCTTGGAGCCAAACCAAGAGACCCAGTACTTC
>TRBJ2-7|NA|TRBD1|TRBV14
CASSQDMGQSEQYF
TGTGCCAGCAGCCAAGATATGGGACAGTCCGAGCAGTACTTC
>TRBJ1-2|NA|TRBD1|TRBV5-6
CASSLFGSGQASHGYTF
TGTGCCAGCAGCTTGTTTGGGTCGGGACAGGCGAGTCATGGCTACACCTTC
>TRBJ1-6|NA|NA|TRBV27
CASSSNLGGSPLHF
TGTGCCAGCAGTTCCAACTTGGGGGGCTCACCCCTCCACTTT
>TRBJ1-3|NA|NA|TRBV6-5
CASSYSAMSSGNTIYF
TGTGCCAGCAGTTACTCGGCGATGAGCTCTGGAAACACCATATATTTT
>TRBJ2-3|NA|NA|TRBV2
CASSGGPNTQYF
TGTGCCAGCAGTGGGGGACCGAATACGCAGTATTTT
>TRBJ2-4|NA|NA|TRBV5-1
CASSPGLFQGDIQYF
TGCGCCAGCAGCCCCGGGTTGTTCCAAGGGGACATTCAGTACTTC
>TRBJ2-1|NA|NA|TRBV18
CASSPDTPWGNEQFF
TGTGCCAGCTCACCAGATACACCCTGGGGGAATGAGCAGTTCTTC
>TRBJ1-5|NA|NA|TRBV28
CASTPGPQPQHF
TGTGCCAGCACCCCTGGTCCTCAGCCCCAGCATTTT
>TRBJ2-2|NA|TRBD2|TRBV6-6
CASSLAGVRSTGELFF
TGTGCCAGCAGTTTGGCGGGGGTCAGGAGCACCGGGGAGCTGTTTTTT
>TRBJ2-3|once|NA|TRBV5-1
CASSPGYSTDTQYF
TGCGCCAGCAGCCCTGGATACAGCACAGATACGCAGTATTTT
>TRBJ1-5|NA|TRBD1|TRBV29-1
CSVLTGTGGNQPQHF
TGCAGCGTGTTGACCGGGACAGGGGGCAATCAGCCCCAGCATTTT
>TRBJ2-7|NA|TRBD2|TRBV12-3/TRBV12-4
CASRRTSGGAYEQYF
TGTGCCAGCAGGCGCACTAGCGGGGGGGCCTACGAGCAGTACTTC
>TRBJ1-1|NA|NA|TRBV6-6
CASSYSYSVEAFF
TGTGCCAGCAGTTACTCTTATTCGGTGGAAGCTTTCTTT
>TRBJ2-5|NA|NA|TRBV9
CASSVVEGSTQYF
TGTGCCAGCAGCGTAGTAGAGGGATCAACCCAGTACTTC
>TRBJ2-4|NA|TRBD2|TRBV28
CASSLGRPQNIQYF
TGTGCCAGCAGTCTCGGGAGGCCCCAAAACATTCAGTACTTC
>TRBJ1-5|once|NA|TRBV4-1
CASSQGISGNQPQHF
TGCGCCAGCAGCCAAGGTATATCGGGCAATCAGCCCCAGCATTTT
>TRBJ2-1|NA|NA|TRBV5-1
CASSLGSGAAYNEQFF
TGCGCCAGCAGCTTGGGGTCAGGGGCTGCCTACAATGAGCAGTTCTTC
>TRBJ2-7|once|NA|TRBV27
CASRLAAGRIEQYF
TGTGCCAGCCGACTTGCGGCGGGGAGGATCGAGCAGTACTTC
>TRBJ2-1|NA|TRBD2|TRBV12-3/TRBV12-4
CASRGAGGVYEQFF
TGTGCCAGCAGGGGAGCGGGGGGGGTTTATGAGCAGTTCTTC
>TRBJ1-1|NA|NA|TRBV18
CASSPVTGNTEAFF
TGTGCCAGCTCACCGGTGACAGGGAACACTGAAGCTTTCTTT
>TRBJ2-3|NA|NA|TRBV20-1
CSARIARTDTQYF
TGCAGTGCTAGAATAGCTAGGACAGATACGCAGTATTTT
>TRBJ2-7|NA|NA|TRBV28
CASRAGTLVGEQYF
TGTGCCAGCAGGGCCGGGACGCTTGTCGGCGAGCAGTACTTC
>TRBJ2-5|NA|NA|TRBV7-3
CASSKGGGTETQYF
TGTGCCAGCAGCAAGGGGGGGGGCACGGAGACCCAGTACTTC
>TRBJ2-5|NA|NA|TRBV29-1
CSEGQGVETQYF
TGCAGCGAGGGCCAGGGCGTGGAGACCCAGTACTTC